Detailed here is one T cell receptor (beta chain). The antigen is not known. The authors reverse transcribed all of the isolated RNA, so sequencing captured expressed TCRB transcripts. The repertoire was sequenced with immunoSEQ multiplex PCR; TCRdb's copy has only in-frame clones and lacks some. Of around 310,000 clones listed, approximately 15% are singletons. CDR3 length equals 13 residues. Germline V gene sequence: CDR1 KGHSY, CDR2 FQNENV. Trimming removed 4 bases from V and 6 bases from J, with 12 bases in between. This sample was included in a study of beta chain features in type 1 diabetes. Whole-study findings and limits: Significant though moderate, a shortening of TCRB CDR3s appeared in all four CD4+ subsets of Type 1 diabetes patients. Equally in patients and controls, PCR might preferentially amplify shorter templates.

The clonotype originates from a woman aged 18-29 years with type 1 diabetes. This chain links TRBV16 with TRBJ1-1; D may be TRBD1 (6 bases). Source material: naive CD4+ T cells from blood. CDR3 sequence (DNA): TGTGCCAGCAGCCTTCAGGGGACCGCTGAAGCTTTCTTT. Its translation is CASSLQGTAEAFF. Complete variable domain (other parts from reference TRBV16 and TRBJ1-1): GEEVAQTPKHLVRGEGQKAKLYCAPIKGHSYVFWYQQVLKNEFKFLISFQNENVFDETGMPKERFSAKCLPNSPCSLEIQATKLEDSAVYFCASSLQGTAEAFFGQGTRLTVV.